One sample yielded the 9 T cell receptor beta chains listed below, sequenced in a study of T cells in Graves' hyperthyroidism and ophthalmopathy. Authors of the study amplified TCR beta CDR3 regions from RNA transcripts. The HTBI primer set was used in a first-round RT-PCR of the TCR CDR3. MiXCR was run by TCRdb on the multiplex PCR reads, yielding one entry per CDR3 protein. Of nearly 600,000 distinct CDR3 sequences listed, around 14% are singletons. Sequenced input: blood. The source of these receptors is a woman under 40 with Graves' hyperthyroidism that later progressed to Graves' ophthalmopathy.

At least ten counts were recorded for this clonotype. The rearrangement links TRBV28 to TRBJ1-1; weak D call: TRBD1 (6 bases). The CDR3 has 11 residues. Germline loops: CDR1 MDHEN, CDR2 SYDVKM. V dropped 6 bases and J dropped 12 bases, with 14 bases sitting between them. CDR3 residues: CASSLGGASFF. The CDR3 coding sequence is TGTGCCAGCAGCTTGGGGGGGGCATCTTTCTTT.

This clonotype came up many times. This chain uses TRBV6-1 with TRBJ1-3; D is perhaps TRBD1 (6 bases). The CDR3 spans 14 residues. The V gene's germline CDR1 is MNHNS and CDR2 SASEGT. V was clipped by 6 bases and J by 1 base, with 10 bases between them. For the CDR3, the DNA is TGTGCCAGCAGGACAGGTCGGTCTGGAAACACCATATATTTT. Translating gives CASRTGRSGNTIYF.

This clonotype has a count of ten or more. The chain carries TRBV19 and TRBJ1-4; no reliable D call. The germline gives CDR1 LNHDA, CDR2 SQIVND (reference sequence). Trimming took 7 bases from V and 0 from J, leaving 24 bases between them. This CDR3 has 19 amino acids. The CDR3 loop reads CASTLGWRRTFATNEKLFF. In DNA form, the CDR3 reads TGTGCCAGTACTCTGGGTTGGCGTCGTACCTTCGCAACTAATGAAAAACTGTTTTTT.

The chain is built from TRBV29-1 and TRBJ2-3, with D possibly TRBD1 on 5 matching bases. Per the germline V gene, CDR1 is SQVTM and CDR2 is ANQGSEA. With 4 bases removed from V and 0 bases from J, the gap between germline ends came to 11 bases. The CDR3 length is 14 residues. The CDR3: CSVVRTPSTDTQYF. CDR3 in DNA: TGCAGCGTTGTTAGGACACCCAGCACAGATACGCAGTATTTT.

This clonotype was observed at least ten times. The chain carries TRBV28 and TRBJ1-1; D may be TRBD1 (5 bases). The CDR3 extends over 11 amino acids. The V gene lost 8 bases and the J gene lost 8 bases, with 12 bases spanning the gap. The V gene's germline CDR1 is MDHEN and CDR2 SYDVKM. The CDR3 nucleotides are TGTGCCAGCTTGTTAACAGGAGAAGCTTTCTTT. Residues: CASLLTGEAFF.

This clonotype was seen ten or more times. The chain recombines TRBV10-3 with TRBJ2-3; 8 bases agree with TRBD1. V dropped 10 bases and J dropped 2; count of bases not matched to a gene: 5. Germline lookup yields CDR1 ENHRY and CDR2 SYGVKD. The CDR3 runs to 13 residues. The CDR3: CATDRGNTDTQYF. The CDR3 bases are TGTGCCACCGACAGGGGTAACACAGATACGCAGTATTTT.

Comments on this clonotype: Being one base from a much bigger clone, this may be a read error. In this CDR3 the conserved last residue, phenylalanine or tryptophan, is missing, so a read error is likely. This chain connects TRBV20-1 to TRBJ2-3; 12 bases line up with TRBD2. J was trimmed by 6 bases and V by 4 bases; bases with no gene match: 8. The CDR3 length is 15 residues. The germline CDR1 and CDR2 sequences are DFQATT and SNEGSKA (reference sequence). CDR3 sequence reads: CSAKQLAGGGDTQYS. CDR3 nucleotides: TGCAGTGCTAAACAACTAGCGGGAGGAGGTGATACGCAGTATTCT.

This clonotype was seen repeatedly, ten times or more. The chain is built from TRBV7-2 and TRBJ2-7, with 9 bases lining up with TRBD2. The J segment lost 1 base and the V segment lost 4 bases, leaving 8 bases of the junction unmatched. Germline V lookup: CDR1 SGHTA, CDR2 FQGNSA. The CDR3 contains 16 residues. The CDR3 loop reads CASSSGGSGGSYEQYF. In DNA, the CDR3 is TGTGCCAGCAGCTCCGGGGGTAGCGGGGGATCCTACGAGCAGTACTTC.

This clonotype has at least ten counts. The chain joins TRBV10-3 to TRBJ2-5; no clear D. The CDR3 has 14 amino acids. The germline V gene has CDR1 ENHRY and CDR2 SYGVKD. Trimming removed 6 bases from V and 3 bases from J, with 14 bases in between. The CDR3 sequence: CAISPGPPKETQYF. The CDR3 DNA sequence: TGTGCCATCAGCCCGGGCCCTCCGAAAGAGACCCAGTACTTC.